Following are 27 T cell receptor beta chains from one sample sequenced in a study of blood T cell repertoires in COVID-19. Using immunoSEQ multiplex PCR, the repertoire was profiled, and TCRdb retains in-frame clones only, with some absent. This repertoire shows 250,000 to 350,000 clones, 75% to 90% found once; its top ten account for over 2%. Sequencing was performed on PBMCs or T cells enriched from blood (not recorded which). These receptors originate from a woman younger than 35 who had recovered from COVID-19.

V and J are TRBV18 and TRBJ1-1; weak D call: TRBD1 (6 bases). The CDR3 totals 13 residues. Trimming pared 5 bases from V and 5 bases from J, leaving 12 bases between. The germline CDR1 and CDR2 sequences are KGHSH and LQKENI. DNA for the CDR3: TGTGCCAGCTCATCGGCACAGGGAACTGAAGCTTTCTTT. This codes for CASSSAQGTEAFF.

V is TRBV5-5 and J is TRBJ2-5, with 7 bases aligning to TRBD2. This CDR3 has 15 amino acids. Per the germline V gene, CDR1 is SGHKS and CDR2 is YYEKEE (reference sequence). V shed 0 bases, J shed 2 bases, and the junction held 4 bases outside the gene matches. This CDR3 reads CASSLVVREQETQYF. CDR3 nucleotide sequence: TGTGCCAGCAGCTTGGTTGTGCGGGAGCAAGAGACCCAGTACTTC. The entire variable domain, with the rest obtained from reference TRBV5-5 and TRBJ2-5, is as follows: DAGVTQSPTHLIKTRGQQVTLRCSPISGHKSVSWYQQVLGQGPQFIFQYYEKEERGRGNFPDRFSARQFPNYSSELNVNALLLGDSALYLCASSLVVREQETQYFGPGTRLLVL.

The rearrangement joins TRBV6-2 or TRBV6-3 to TRBJ2-3, with TRBD1 as a possible D gene (5 bases). The CDR3 sequence is 13 residues long. V lost 5 bases and J lost 2, with 8 bases in between. Germline V CDR1 and CDR2: MNHEY, SVGEGT. The CDR3 sequence is CASSDSDTDTQYF. The DNA for the CDR3 is TGTGCCAGCAGTGACAGCGACACAGATACGCAGTATTTT.

There are a few counts of this clone. The chain combines TRBV4-1 with TRBJ2-7, with TRBD1 identical over 7 bases. The germline CDR1 and CDR2 sequences are MGHRA and YSYEKL. Trimming at V came to 2 bases and at J to 1 base, leaving 2 bases not matched to a gene. CDR3 size: 14 residues. The CDR3 here is CASSQSDRSYEQYF. In DNA, the CDR3 is TGCGCCAGCAGCCAATCGGACAGGTCCTACGAGCAGTACTTC.

This chain links TRBV5-1 with TRBJ1-3, with unresolved D. The CDR3 covers 15 residues. V gave up 0 bases and J gave up 0 bases, with 7 bases separating them. The V gene's germline CDR1 is SGHRS and CDR2 YFSETQ. The CDR3 loop is CASSLDTFSGNTIYF. The CDR3 nucleotides read TGCGCCAGCAGCTTGGACACCTTCTCTGGAAACACCATATATTTT. Based on the CDR3 plus reference TRBV5-1 and TRBJ1-3, the full variable domain is KAGVTQTPRYLIKTRGQQVTLSCSPISGHRSVSWYQQTPGQGLQFLFEYFSETQRNKGNFPGRFSGRQFSNSRSEMNVSTLELGDSALYLCASSLDTFSGNTIYFGEGSWLTVV.

The chain has TRBV5-1 and TRBJ2-3; 14 bases are a match to TRBD2. This CDR3 is built from 18 residues. Germline loops: CDR1 SGHRS, CDR2 YFSETQ. The V segment lost 2 bases and the J segment 5 bases; nucleotides outside the gene matches: 10. The CDR3 sequence is CASSLGLAGGQGGDTQYF. CDR3 DNA sequence: TGCGCCAGCAGCTTAGGACTAGCGGGGGGCCAAGGAGGAGATACGCAGTATTTT.

The J gene is TRBJ2-4, the V gene TRBV11-1; tentatively, D is TRBD2 (6 bases). V gave up 5 bases and J gave up 3 bases, with 17 bases separating them. CDR1 is SGHAT, CDR2 FQDESV, per germline (reference sequence). The CDR3 is 16 amino acids. This CDR3 is CASSHGGRGGKNIQYF. CDR3 in DNA: TGTGCCAGCAGCCACGGGGGAAGGGGAGGCAAAAACATTCAGTACTTC.

The chain links TRBV3-1 (or the pseudogene TRBV3-2) to TRBJ1-1; tentative D call: TRBD1 (5 bases). Germline CDR1 is LGHDT and CDR2 is YNNKEL (reference sequence). This CDR3 is built from 13 residues. V was clipped by 5 bases and J by 0 bases, with 7 bases between them. CDR3 bases: TGTGCCAGCAGCGTCAGGGTGAACACTGAAGCTTTCTTT. Translated: CASSVRVNTEAFF.

The sample holds one count of this clone. The chain links TRBV6-1 to TRBJ2-7; maybe TRBD1 (5 bases). Looked up from germline, CDR1 is MNHNS and CDR2 is SASEGT. The CDR3 has 16 residues. V shed 4 bases and J shed 0 bases, with 16 bases lying between them. The CDR3 reads CASSVGDSLSSYEQYF. In DNA, the CDR3 is TGTGCCAGCAGTGTAGGTGACAGTTTGAGCTCCTACGAGCAGTACTTC.

The chain couples TRBV27 to TRBJ2-7, with 12 bases that match TRBD1. The CDR3 runs 14 residues. After removal of 5 bases from V and 6 bases from J, the junction contained 5 bases not matched to a gene. Germline V gene data show CDR1 as MNHEY and CDR2 as SMNVEV (reference sequence). CDR3 DNA: TGTGCCAGCAGTACCCGGGACAGGGGGCGCGAGCAGTACTTC. Its translation: CASSTRDRGREQYF.

The gene calls are TRBV19 and TRBJ1-3; D is ambiguous. The length of the CDR3 is 14 residues. CDR1 is LNHDA, CDR2 SQIVND, per germline (reference sequence). The V gene lost 3 bases and the J gene lost 5 bases, with 11 bases spanning the gap. CDR3 DNA sequence: TGTGCCAGTAGTATTTCTCTTCTTCGAAACACCATATATTTT. Protein: CASSISLLRNTIYF.

The chain couples TRBV5-1 to TRBJ2-3; weak D call: TRBD1 (6 bases). V was trimmed by 4 bases and J by 5 bases, leaving 17 bases between them. The CDR3 totals 15 residues. CDR1 SGHRS and CDR2 YFSETQ come from the germline V gene. The CDR3 DNA reads as TGCGCCAGCAGCCTCCGGGGACACAATATAGATACGCAGTATTTT. It encodes CASSLRGHNIDTQYF.

V gene TRBV6-1 combines with J gene TRBJ1-6; 8 bases map to TRBD1. Germline-derived CDR1 and CDR2 are MNHNS and SASEGT. The CDR3 totals 15 residues. The V and J ends lost 1 base and 4 bases, in that order; junction bases with no gene match: 0. The CDR3 loop reads CASSEGDRYNSPLHF. For the CDR3, the DNA is TGTGCCAGCAGTGAAGGGGACAGGTATAATTCACCCCTCCACTTT.

The V call is TRBV19, the J call TRBJ1-3, with D hard to call. The CDR3 loop spans 14 amino acids. The germline CDR1 and CDR2 sequences are LNHDA and SQIVND (reference sequence). The ends were cut back, 3 bases at V and 4 bases at J, with 10 bases in the middle. CDR3 sequence (DNA): TGTGCCAGTAGTATGCTCCTGAGGGGAAACACCATATATTTT. It encodes CASSMLLRGNTIYF.

The genes are TRBV7-9 and TRBJ1-4, with D perhaps matching TRBD1 (6 bases). This CDR3 spans 16 amino acids. V was cut by 1 base and J by 6 bases, with 15 bases left in between. Per the germline V gene, CDR1 is SEHNR and CDR2 is FQNEAQ (reference sequence). The CDR3 loop reads CASSLDTGQLDEKLFF. The CDR3 DNA sequence: TGTGCCAGCAGCTTAGATACAGGACAGTTGGATGAAAAACTGTTTTTT.

The V call is TRBV10-3, the J call TRBJ1-4; TRBD1 matches 7 bases. J was trimmed by 8 bases and V by 4 bases; bases with no gene match: 13. The CDR3 is 16 amino acids. Germline CDR1 and CDR2: ENHRY and SYGVKD. CDR3: CAISASGTAGGEKLFF. The CDR3 bases are TGTGCCATCAGTGCCTCCGGGACAGCGGGAGGGGAAAAACTGTTTTTT.

This clone was picked up one time. This chain links TRBV6-5 with TRBJ2-3, with 10 bases fitting TRBD2. With 6 bases clipped from V and 4 bases from J, the junction kept 7 bases outside the gene matches. Germline values: CDR1 MNHEY, CDR2 SVGAGI. This CDR3 comprises 15 residues. The CDR3 region has the DNA TGTGCCAGCAGCACTTTAGCGGGGGGCTCAGATACGCAGTATTTT. It translates to CASSTLAGGSDTQYF.

V and J are TRBV5-1 and TRBJ2-7; a weak D match, TRBD1 (6 bases). Trimming pared 7 bases from V and 4 bases from J, leaving 18 bases between. The CDR3 contains 14 residues. Germline V lookup: CDR1 SGHRS, CDR2 YFSETQ. For the CDR3, the DNA is TGCGCCAGCTCCGGGGCAGGGGATCGGTACGAGCAGTACTTC. Its translation: CASSGAGDRYEQYF.

The V call is TRBV11-2, the J call TRBJ2-7; 10 bases align to TRBD2. There are 15 residues in the CDR3. With V trimmed by 1 base and J by 6 bases, 6 bases remained unmatched. CDR1 SGHAT and CDR2 FQNNGV come from the germline V gene. CDR3 sequence reads: CASSLVQRGGPEQYF. The CDR3 bases are TGTGCCAGCAGCTTAGTCCAGCGGGGGGGCCCCGAGCAGTACTTC.

The chain uses TRBV5-1 and TRBJ1-2; D uncertain. Per the germline V gene, CDR1 is SGHRS and CDR2 is YFSETQ. V dropped 3 bases and J dropped 4 bases, with 10 bases sitting between them. The CDR3 is 13 residues long. The CDR3 spells CASSSFGIYGYTF. The CDR3 DNA is TGCGCCAGCAGCTCCTTCGGGATCTATGGCTACACCTTC.

This clone was observed a few times. The chain recombines TRBV28 with TRBJ1-2; D perhaps matches TRBD1 (6 bases). This CDR3 comprises 13 residues. Per the germline V gene, CDR1 is MDHEN and CDR2 is SYDVKM. Trimming pared 5 bases from V and 5 bases from J, leaving 12 bases between. In DNA form, the CDR3 reads TGTGCCAGCAGTCCAGGACAGCAATATGGCTACACCTTC. The encoded protein is CASSPGQQYGYTF.

This chain joins TRBV11-2 and TRBJ2-7; the match to TRBD2 covers 9 bases. Germline V gene sequence: CDR1 SGHAT, CDR2 FQNNGV. The trim removed 3 bases at V and 2 bases at J, leaving 8 bases unmatched. This CDR3 region has 16 residues. The CDR3 sequence: CASSFFQAGGTYEQYF. The CDR3, as DNA: TGTGCCAGCAGCTTCTTCCAAGCGGGGGGCACCTACGAGCAGTACTTC.

The chain recombines TRBV24-1 with TRBJ2-2; 9 bases match TRBD1. This CDR3 comprises 16 residues. Germline loops: CDR1 KGHDR, CDR2 SFDVKD. J gave up 6 bases and V 4 bases, and 8 bases lay outside the gene matches. The CDR3 region is CATSDPGQGQSGELFF. CDR3 DNA: TGTGCCACCAGTGACCCGGGACAGGGTCAATCCGGGGAGCTGTTTTTT.

This clone was observed a single time. This sequence joins TRBV7-2 and TRBJ2-7; D call uncertain. CDR3 size: 14 residues. Germline CDR1 and CDR2: SGHTA and FQGNSA. V lost 2 bases, J lost 4 bases, and 12 bases lay in between. CDR3 sequence (DNA): TGTGCCAGCAGCTTAAGCCGATGGGCGTACGAGCAGTACTTC. Its translation is CASSLSRWAYEQYF. The full variable domain, with the rest looked up from reference TRBV7-2 and TRBJ2-7, is GAGVSQSPSNKVTEKGKDVELRCDPISGHTALYWYRQSLGQGLEFLIYFQGNSAPDKSGLPSDRFSAERTGGSVSTLTIQRTQQEDSAVYLCASSLSRWAYEQYFGPGTRLTVT.

The V gene is TRBV6-5, the J gene TRBJ1-5; D is undetermined. The V end was cut by 7 bases, the J end by 2 bases, with 9 bases between. CDR1 MNHEY and CDR2 SVGAGI come from the germline V gene. CDR3 length: 13 amino acids. CDR3 residues: CASTPIRNQPQHF. CDR3 nucleotides: TGTGCCAGCACTCCTATCCGCAATCAGCCCCAGCATTTT.

The V gene is TRBV19, the J gene TRBJ1-4; D might be TRBD1 (5 bases). Trimming took off 7 bases at V and 10 bases at J, with 13 bases between the two ends. Germline CDR1 reads LNHDA; CDR2 reads SQIVND (reference sequence). The CDR3 length is 12 residues. In DNA, the CDR3 is TGTGCCAGTACCATCGGGGGGGGAAAACTGTTTTTT. The encoded protein is CASTIGGGKLFF.

V and J are TRBV2 and TRBJ1-3, with TRBD1 as a possible D gene (6 bases). In germline, CDR1 is SNHLY, CDR2 FYNNEI. This CDR3 contains 14 residues. V gave up 8 bases and J gave up 4 bases, with 15 bases separating them. The CDR3 DNA sequence: TGTGCCAGCGACCCGGGACATCGAGGAAACACCATATATTTT. This translates into CASDPGHRGNTIYF.